The 10 T cell receptor beta chains below come from one sample, sequenced in a study of PD-1 blockade in classical Hodgkin lymphoma (TCRdb year 2020). Library preparation was by the immunoSEQ multiplex PCR assay. The table was pulled from immuneACCESS by TCRdb, which kept in-frame rearrangements only. Such tables lose some clones; where checked, under half of the loss comes from unresolved V genes, and the rest has no known cause. The sample table holds tens of thousands of clones, of which 80% to 95% were seen once. The ten most abundant clones make up approximately 0.23% of the sample. The label giving this sample's time point can be read as: cycle 1 day 1 (C1D1), immediately before nivolumab initiation. Every trial patient had relapsed after autologous stem cell transplantation, and cohorts A, B and C differed in prior brentuximab vedotin exposure. Using a Miltenyi CD4+ T cell isolation kit, CD4+ T cells were purified from thawed PBMCs through magnetic negative selection.

The input for sequencing was CD4+ T cells from blood, taken at baseline. Source of these receptors: a human donor with classical Hodgkin lymphoma.

The chain is built from TRBV28 and TRBJ1-2, with 9 nucleotides matching TRBD1. The junction had 6 bases not matched to a gene; V was cut back by 5 bases and J by 5 bases. Per germline, CDR1 MDHEN and CDR2 SYDVKM. The CDR3 covers 14 residues. CDR3 loop: CASSAGTGPYGYTF. DNA for the CDR3: TGTGCCAGCAGTGCCGGGACAGGGCCTTATGGCTACACCTTC.

The genes are TRBV25-1 and TRBJ2-1; D is ambiguous. Germline loops: CDR1 MGHDK, CDR2 SYGVNS. The CDR3 loop spans 14 amino acids. The V gene lost 0 bases and the J gene lost 4 bases, with 7 bases spanning the gap. This CDR3 reads CASSEYGQYNEQFF. CDR3 nucleotide sequence: TGTGCCAGCAGTGAATATGGGCAGTACAATGAGCAGTTCTTC. Full variable domain (remainder filled in from reference TRBV25-1 and TRBJ2-1): EADIYQTPRYLVIGTGKKITLECSQTMGHDKMYWYQQDPGMELHLIHYSYGVNSTEKGDLSSESTVSRIRTEHFPLTLESARPSHTSQYLCASSEYGQYNEQFFGPGTRLTVL.

The rearrangement uses TRBV6-5 and TRBJ2-2; D is perhaps TRBD1 (6 bases). V lost 5 bases and J lost 6, with 7 bases in between. The CDR3 is 12 residues long. Germline V gives CDR1 MNHEY, CDR2 SVGAGI. This CDR3 reads CASSQGPGELFF. The CDR3 DNA reads TGTGCCAGCAGTCAGGGGCCCGGGGAGCTGTTTTTT.

The CDR3 region is CASSLGLAGRGDTQYF. DNA of the CDR3: TGTGCCAGCAGCTTAGGACTAGCGGGGCGCGGAGATACGCAGTATTTT. The chain carries TRBV11-3 and TRBJ2-3; TRBD2 aligns across 11 bases. Germline CDR1 is SGHNT and CDR2 is YENEEA. Trimming at V came to 1 base and at J to 5 bases, leaving 5 bases not matched to a gene. There are 16 residues in the CDR3.

J is TRBJ2-1 and V is TRBV5-1; the D gene is possibly TRBD2 (6 bases). Deletions cut 2 bases from V and 8 bases from J, with 14 bases between. Per germline, CDR1 SGHRS and CDR2 YFSETQ. The CDR3 extends over 14 amino acids. CDR3 loop: CASSLGISGDEQFF. For the CDR3, the DNA is TGCGCCAGCAGCTTAGGTATCTCGGGGGATGAGCAGTTCTTC. Drawing the rest from reference TRBV5-1 and TRBJ2-1, the complete variable domain is KAGVTQTPRYLIKTRGQQVTLSCSPISGHRSVSWYQQTPGQGLQFLFEYFSETQRNKGNFPGRFSGRQFSNSRSEMNVSTLELGDSALYLCASSLGISGDEQFFGPGTRLTVL.

J is TRBJ1-2 and V is TRBV27; 7 bases agree with TRBD1. This CDR3 region has 16 residues. Germline V lookup: CDR1 MNHEY, CDR2 SMNVEV (reference sequence). Germline trimming cut 6 bases from V and 9 bases from J; bases unmatched to any gene: 19. CDR3 loop: CASSPSRDRSPTRYTF. The DNA for the CDR3 is TGTGCCAGCAGCCCTAGTAGGGACAGAAGTCCTACTCGCTACACCTTC.

V gene TRBV19 combines with J gene TRBJ2-7, with a possible D match to TRBD2 (6 bases). Deletions cut 3 bases from V and 5 bases from J, with 14 bases between. Germline CDR1 is LNHDA and CDR2 is SQIVND (reference sequence). CDR3 length equals 14 residues. In nucleotides, the CDR3 is TGTGCCAGTAGTATCCGGGGGAGTGTCGACGAGCAGTACTTC. Encoded protein: CASSIRGSVDEQYF.

The chain links TRBV5-1 to TRBJ2-7; D may be TRBD1 (6 bases). Germline lookup yields CDR1 SGHRS and CDR2 YFSETQ. The CDR3 extends over 15 amino acids. V lost 0 bases to trimming and J lost 6 bases, with 16 bases between them. As DNA, the CDR3 is TGCGCCAGCAGCTTGGCCGCAGGGGCTATCCGCGAGCAGTACTTC. Translated: CASSLAAGAIREQYF.

The CDR3 DNA is TGTGCCAGCAGCTCGACAGCAACCTACGAGCAGTACTTC. Translated: CASSSTATYEQYF. This sequence joins TRBV6-5 and TRBJ2-7; weak D call: TRBD1 (5 bases). Germline CDR1 is MNHEY and CDR2 is SVGAGI. The V end was cut by 6 bases, the J end by 2 bases, with 11 bases between. This CDR3 is built from 13 residues.

In its sample, this clone was seen once. This rearrangement joins TRBV19 to TRBJ2-5; D remains unclear. V lost 5 bases to trimming and J lost 4 bases, with 11 bases between them. The CDR3 is made up of 13 amino acids. The V gene's germline CDR1 is LNHDA and CDR2 SQIVND (reference sequence). CDR3 region: CASSPRTRETQYF. The DNA for the CDR3 is TGTGCCAGTAGTCCTCGGACCAGAGAGACCCAGTACTTC.